The TCR beta chain under discussion was sequenced for a study of T cells after yellow fever vaccination. On the study more broadly: Libraries from low-cell-number fractions were prepared with the SMART-Seq v4 Ultra Low Input RNA kit. Study-wide findings and caveats: Of the clonotypes, a small share occurred in both CD4 and CD8 compartments. Booster sampling recovered most clones from primary vaccination (96% CD4, 80% to 90% CD8).

This clonotype occurred many times. Its antigen is currently unknown. This CDR3 comprises 14 residues. Deletions cut 3 bases from V and 4 bases from J, with 12 bases between. The germline V gene has CDR1 SNHLY and CDR2 FYNNEI. Template switching with 5'RACE generated the TCR cDNA and added a universal primer site and UMIs. One entry per CDR3 protein, called by TCRdb with MiXCR from the 5' RACE reads. The sample shows 150,000 to 200,000 distinct CDR3 sequences, around 7.2% of them seen only once. The TCR sequence derives from a man younger than 30 who received the YFV17D yellow fever vaccine. The chain uses TRBV2 and TRBJ1-2, with D maybe TRBD1 (5 bases). The sample here was CD4+ T cells sorted from PBMCs, taken 4 to 5 days after the first yellow fever vaccination. In nucleotides, the CDR3 is TGTGCCAGCAGTGATGGGGGAGGGCCCTATGGCTACACCTTC. Translated, it gives CASSDGGGPYGYTF. The whole variable domain, filled in from reference TRBV2 and TRBJ1-2, reads EPEVTQTPSHQVTQMGQEVILRCVPISNHLYFYWYRQILGQKVEFLVSFYNNEISEKSEIFDDQFSVERPDGSNFTLKIRSTKLEDSAMYFCASSDGGGPYGYTFGSGTRLTVV.